The rows below give T cell receptor beta chains drawn from one sample of a study of blood T cell repertoires in COVID-19. Method: immunoSEQ multiplex PCR; TCRdb's copy keeps in-frame clones and lacks some. This sample yields 250,000 to 300,000 clones, of which about 88% are seen a single time; about 3.6% belongs to the top ten. The sequencing sample was made of peripheral blood. The receptors were gathered from a man between 18 and 35 years old with active or convalescent COVID-19. The CDR3 runs from the conserved cysteine through the conserved F or W. The D gene is left open where the match is weak. Clone size is shown for a subset of rows, as once, few, many or a class of expanded clone.

abundance: -; j_gene: TRBJ2-3; d_gene: -; v_gene: TRBV15; CDR3nt: TGTGCCACCAGCACGTCCCGGGACTGGTCCACAGATACGCAGTATTTT; CDR3aa: CATSTSRDWSTDTQYF
abundance: -; j_gene: TRBJ1-2; d_gene: -; v_gene: TRBV6-4; CDR3nt: TGTGCCAGCCGGGAAGAGGACAGTCCACTATATGGCTACACCTTC; CDR3aa: CASREEDSPLYGYTF
abundance: -; j_gene: TRBJ1-1; d_gene: -; v_gene: TRBV5-8; CDR3nt: TGTGCCAGCAGCTTAACAGCTATGAACACTGAAGCTTTCTTT; CDR3aa: CASSLTAMNTEAFF
abundance: -; j_gene: TRBJ2-1; d_gene: -; v_gene: TRBV14; CDR3nt: TGTGCCAGCAGCCAATCTGGCTCAGGGGAGCAGTTCTTC; CDR3aa: CASSQSGSGEQFF
abundance: few; j_gene: TRBJ2-7; d_gene: -; v_gene: TRBV10-3; CDR3nt: TGTGCCATCGGGCCCTCCCTCTACGAGCAGTACTTC; CDR3aa: CAIGPSLYEQYF
abundance: -; j_gene: TRBJ1-6; d_gene: -; v_gene: TRBV19; CDR3nt: TGTGCCAGTAGTATATGGGGGGAACAGAATTCACCCCTCCACTTT; CDR3aa: CASSIWGEQNSPLHF
abundance: -; j_gene: TRBJ2-3; d_gene: -; v_gene: TRBV14; CDR3nt: TGTGCCAGCAGCCAATTTGTGGGAGGTGGGGTCACAGATACGCAGTATTTT; CDR3aa: CASSQFVGGGVTDTQYF
abundance: -; j_gene: TRBJ1-5; d_gene: -; v_gene: TRBV29-1; CDR3nt: TGCAGCGTTGAAGTAGGCGGGGCGGGGCAGCCCCAGCATTTT; CDR3aa: CSVEVGGAGQPQHF
abundance: -; j_gene: TRBJ1-2; d_gene: -; v_gene: TRBV6-4; CDR3nt: TGTGCCAGCAGAGAAGGGGCCCTACTCACCTTC; CDR3aa: CASREGALLTF
abundance: -; j_gene: TRBJ2-1; d_gene: TRBD2; v_gene: TRBV2; CDR3nt: TGTGCCAGCAGTGCGTTGACTAGCGGGGGGGATGAGCAGTTCTTC; CDR3aa: CASSALTSGGDEQFF
abundance: -; j_gene: TRBJ1-2; d_gene: TRBD1; v_gene: TRBV6-1; CDR3nt: TGTGCCAGCAGTGAATACCGGCAGGGGGCGGGTGGCTACACCTTC; CDR3aa: CASSEYRQGAGGYTF
abundance: -; j_gene: TRBJ1-6; d_gene: -; v_gene: TRBV28; CDR3nt: TGTGCCAGCAGCTCTACAGGGTTGGGTTCACCCCTCCACTTT; CDR3aa: CASSSTGLGSPLHF
abundance: -; j_gene: TRBJ2-7; d_gene: TRBD2; v_gene: TRBV6-6; CDR3nt: TGTGCCAGCAGGCTTAGCGGGAGGTACCACCACGAGCAGTACTTC; CDR3aa: CASRLSGRYHHEQYF
abundance: -; j_gene: TRBJ2-3; d_gene: TRBD2; v_gene: TRBV19; CDR3nt: TGTGCCAGTAGTCTGCGGGAGAGAGGGGATACGCAGTATTTT; CDR3aa: CASSLRERGDTQYF
abundance: -; j_gene: TRBJ2-5; d_gene: -; v_gene: TRBV3-1/TRBV3-2; CDR3nt: TGTGCCAGCAGCTCTGTAGAGACCCAGTACTTC; CDR3aa: CASSSVETQYF
abundance: -; j_gene: TRBJ1-2; d_gene: -; v_gene: TRBV5-5; CDR3nt: TGTGCCAGCAGCTTGGTTCCGGACTCGAACTATGGCTACACCTTC; CDR3aa: CASSLVPDSNYGYTF
abundance: -; j_gene: TRBJ1-1; d_gene: -; v_gene: TRBV2; CDR3nt: TGTGCCAGCAGCGCGGGAGAGTTGGGAGGGGAAGCTTTCTTT; CDR3aa: CASSAGELGGEAFF
abundance: -; j_gene: TRBJ1-6; d_gene: -; v_gene: TRBV6-4; CDR3nt: TGTGCCAAACAGGTTTCACCCCTCCACTTT; CDR3aa: CAKQVSPLHF
abundance: -; j_gene: TRBJ2-7; d_gene: TRBD1; v_gene: TRBV18; CDR3nt: TGTGCCAGCTCACGGACAGGGTGGCCCGAGCAGTACTTC; CDR3aa: CASSRTGWPEQYF
abundance: -; j_gene: TRBJ2-7; d_gene: -; v_gene: TRBV6-2/TRBV6-3; CDR3nt: TGTGCCAGCAGTTACTCGAGGCAGCTTTACGAGCAGTACTTC; CDR3aa: CASSYSRQLYEQYF
abundance: -; j_gene: TRBJ1-2; d_gene: TRBD1; v_gene: TRBV12-3/TRBV12-4; CDR3nt: TGTGCCAGCAGTCTCCAGGGGGACTATGGCTACACCTTC; CDR3aa: CASSLQGDYGYTF
abundance: -; j_gene: TRBJ2-5; d_gene: TRBD2; v_gene: TRBV7-9; CDR3nt: TGTGCCAGCAGGACTATAGCGGGGCAAGTAGAGACCCAGTACTTC; CDR3aa: CASRTIAGQVETQYF
abundance: -; j_gene: TRBJ2-3; d_gene: -; v_gene: TRBV7-3; CDR3nt: TGTGCCAGCAGCTCCGGGTCCACAGATACGCAGTATTTT; CDR3aa: CASSSGSTDTQYF
abundance: -; j_gene: TRBJ2-3; d_gene: TRBD2; v_gene: TRBV29-1; CDR3nt: TGCAGCGCAGTACAGCGGGGGGGCGGGACAGATACGCAGTATTTT; CDR3aa: CSAVQRGGGTDTQYF
abundance: once; j_gene: TRBJ1-1; d_gene: -; v_gene: TRBV5-1; CDR3nt: TGCGCCAGCAGCTTGGAATTTAGGAACACTGAAGCTTTCTTT; CDR3aa: CASSLEFRNTEAFF
abundance: -; j_gene: TRBJ1-6; d_gene: -; v_gene: TRBV2; CDR3nt: TGTGCCAGCAGGCCAGACTACGATTCACCCCTCCACTTT; CDR3aa: CASRPDYDSPLHF
abundance: -; j_gene: TRBJ1-6; d_gene: TRBD1; v_gene: TRBV5-4; CDR3nt: TGTGCCAGCACCTACAGGGGCAGATCACCCCTCCACTTT; CDR3aa: CASTYRGRSPLHF
abundance: few; j_gene: TRBJ2-1; d_gene: TRBD1; v_gene: TRBV25-1; CDR3nt: TGTGCCAGCAGTGAATCAGCAAGGGGGCCATCCTACAATGAGCAGTTCTTC; CDR3aa: CASSESARGPSYNEQFF
abundance: -; j_gene: TRBJ1-4; d_gene: TRBD1; v_gene: TRBV24-1; CDR3nt: TGTGCCACCAGTGCCGAGGGGGCTGGGGCTGAAAAACTGTTTTTT; CDR3aa: CATSAEGAGAEKLFF
abundance: -; j_gene: TRBJ1-2; d_gene: TRBD1; v_gene: TRBV6-5; CDR3nt: TGTGCCAGCAGGACTTACAGGGGTGCTAACTATGGCTACACCTTC; CDR3aa: CASRTYRGANYGYTF
abundance: -; j_gene: TRBJ1-1; d_gene: -; v_gene: TRBV29-1; CDR3nt: TGCAGCGTTATGCAGGGAGGGACTGAAGCTTTCTTT; CDR3aa: CSVMQGGTEAFF
abundance: -; j_gene: TRBJ1-1; d_gene: -; v_gene: TRBV27; CDR3nt: TGTGCCAGCAGCCAACGAGGAACTGAAGCTTTCTTT; CDR3aa: CASSQRGTEAFF
abundance: -; j_gene: TRBJ2-1; d_gene: -; v_gene: TRBV9; CDR3nt: TGTGCCAGCAGCCCAGCAGAGAGGGCAGAGCAGTTCTTC; CDR3aa: CASSPAERAEQFF
abundance: -; j_gene: TRBJ2-2; d_gene: -; v_gene: TRBV6-5; CDR3nt: TGTGCCAGCAGTTACTCGTACAGGAACACCGGGGAGCTGTTTTTT; CDR3aa: CASSYSYRNTGELFF
abundance: -; j_gene: TRBJ2-5; d_gene: TRBD2; v_gene: TRBV5-1; CDR3nt: TGCGCCAGCAGCTTGGGCCGGGGGGGAGAGACCCAGTACTTC; CDR3aa: CASSLGRGGETQYF
abundance: -; j_gene: TRBJ1-1; d_gene: TRBD1; v_gene: TRBV2; CDR3nt: TGTGCCAGCAGTTGGGACAGGGCAAACACTGAAGCTTTCTTT; CDR3aa: CASSWDRANTEAFF
abundance: -; j_gene: TRBJ2-3; d_gene: TRBD2; v_gene: TRBV5-1; CDR3nt: TGCGCCAGCAGCTTGGGGACTAGCGGAACAGATACGCAGTATTTT; CDR3aa: CASSLGTSGTDTQYF
abundance: -; j_gene: TRBJ1-2; d_gene: -; v_gene: TRBV12-3/TRBV12-4; CDR3nt: TGTGCCAGCAGCCGCCCGGAGGTTGGGGGCTACACCTTC; CDR3aa: CASSRPEVGGYTF
abundance: -; j_gene: TRBJ2-7; d_gene: TRBD2; v_gene: TRBV6-6; CDR3nt: TGTGCCAGCAGGGCGGGGGGGAACCCCTCCGAGCAGTACTTC; CDR3aa: CASRAGGNPSEQYF
abundance: -; j_gene: TRBJ2-1; d_gene: TRBD1; v_gene: TRBV11-3; CDR3nt: TGTGCCAGCAGCTTAGTGGGCCAGGGGGCTCGCAATGAGCAGTTCTTC; CDR3aa: CASSLVGQGARNEQFF
abundance: -; j_gene: TRBJ2-5; d_gene: -; v_gene: TRBV28; CDR3nt: TGTGCCAGCAGTTTCGTTGCGGGGTTGGAGACCCAGTACTTC; CDR3aa: CASSFVAGLETQYF
abundance: -; j_gene: TRBJ2-6; d_gene: TRBD2; v_gene: TRBV6-1; CDR3nt: TGTGCCAGCAGTGGGAAAACTATGGGGAGGGGAGCCAACGTCCTGACTTTC; CDR3aa: CASSGKTMGRGANVLTF
abundance: -; j_gene: TRBJ2-7; d_gene: TRBD1; v_gene: TRBV7-2; CDR3nt: TGTGCCAGCAGCCCCGGACAGGGGCGAGAGCAGTACTTC; CDR3aa: CASSPGQGREQYF
abundance: -; j_gene: TRBJ2-2; d_gene: TRBD1; v_gene: TRBV3-1/TRBV3-2; CDR3nt: TGTGCCAGCATGTCCGGGACAGGGAACACCGGGGAGCTGTTTTTT; CDR3aa: CASMSGTGNTGELFF
abundance: -; j_gene: TRBJ2-3; d_gene: -; v_gene: TRBV6-2/TRBV6-3; CDR3nt: TGTGCCAGCAGCGACCGCGGATTGTACACAGATACGCAGTATTTT; CDR3aa: CASSDRGLYTDTQYF
abundance: few; j_gene: TRBJ1-1; d_gene: -; v_gene: TRBV24-1; CDR3nt: TGTGCCACCAGACAGAACACTGAAGCTTTCTTT; CDR3aa: CATRQNTEAFF
abundance: -; j_gene: TRBJ2-7; d_gene: -; v_gene: TRBV11-2; CDR3nt: TGTGCCAGCAGCTATATCAGGGGTTCGAACTACGAGCAGTACTTC; CDR3aa: CASSYIRGSNYEQYF
abundance: -; j_gene: TRBJ2-1; d_gene: -; v_gene: TRBV7-6; CDR3nt: TGTGCCAGCAGTTTAGCGGTTTTCGGTGAGCAGTTCTTC; CDR3aa: CASSLAVFGEQFF
abundance: -; j_gene: TRBJ1-3; d_gene: TRBD1; v_gene: TRBV5-1; CDR3nt: TGCGCCAGCAGCTTTGGACAGGACGGAAACACCATATATTTT; CDR3aa: CASSFGQDGNTIYF
abundance: -; j_gene: TRBJ2-2; d_gene: -; v_gene: TRBV5-1; CDR3nt: TGCGCCAGCAGCTTGGCCCCGGGTCCCACCGGGGAGCTGTTTTTT; CDR3aa: CASSLAPGPTGELFF
abundance: few; j_gene: TRBJ1-5; d_gene: TRBD1; v_gene: TRBV10-2; CDR3nt: TGCGCCAGCAGTGACCGACAGGGAGATAATCAGCCCCAGCATTTT; CDR3aa: CASSDRQGDNQPQHF
abundance: -; j_gene: TRBJ1-3; d_gene: -; v_gene: TRBV7-6; CDR3nt: TGTGCCAGCAGCTTAGAGGGGCACAGCCTTTTCTCTGGAAACACCATATATTTT; CDR3aa: CASSLEGHSLFSGNTIYF
abundance: -; j_gene: TRBJ1-5; d_gene: -; v_gene: TRBV6-5; CDR3nt: TGTGCCAGCAGTTATTTGGACTTCCGAGGGAGTCAGCCCCAGCATTTT; CDR3aa: CASSYLDFRGSQPQHF